The 30 T cell receptor beta chains given below trace back to one sample, sequenced in a study of T cell repertoires in cytomegalovirus infection. No antigen has been identified for these receptors. Each CDR3 protein is one row after TCRdb ran MiXCR on the reads. The sample contains some 920,000 distinct CDR3 sequences, approximately 31% of which appear only once. Sequencing was performed on cultured CD8+ T cells from PBMCs, taken from culture after CMV antigen stimulation. The receptors shown here come from a human donor in good health (CMV status not recorded). Some clones in this sample may be carry-over from other donors' samples.

The rearrangement uses TRBV5-4 and TRBJ2-7; a weak D match, TRBD1 (6 bases). Per germline, CDR1 SGHNT and CDR2 YYREEE (reference sequence). The CDR3 consists of 14 residues. The V end was cut by 4 bases, the J end by 4 bases, with 15 bases between. CDR3 amino acids: CASSVTEDRYEQYV. The CDR3 coding sequence is TGTGCCAGCAGCGTTACCGAGGACAGATACGAGCAGTACGTC.

This clonotype was detected ten times or more. The rearrangement uses TRBV7-9 and TRBJ2-7, with TRBD1 identical over 11 bases. From germline, CDR1 is SEHNR and CDR2 FQNEAQ (reference sequence). This CDR3 is 17 amino acids long. With V trimmed by 1 base and J by 6 bases, 11 bases remained unmatched. The CDR3 DNA sequence: TGTGCCAGCAGCTTAGTCCTAGGGACAGGGGGAATGGGCGAGCAGTACTTC. Translated, it gives CASSLVLGTGGMGEQYF. The whole variable domain, filled in from reference TRBV7-9 and TRBJ2-7, reads DTGVSQNPRHKITKRGQNVTFRCDPISEHNRLYWYRQTLGQGPEFLTYFQNEAQLEKSRLLSDRFSAERPKGSFSTLEIQRTEQGDSAMYLCASSLVLGTGGMGEQYFGPGTRLTVT.

The chain links TRBV14 to TRBJ2-3; 7 bases line up with TRBD1. This CDR3 has 16 amino acids. CDR1 and CDR2 from the germline V gene are SGHDN and FVKESK. After removal of 3 bases from V and 0 bases from J, the junction contained 6 bases not matched to a gene. In DNA form, the CDR3 reads TGTGCCAGCAGCCACCGGGGACAGACTAGCACAGATACGCAGTATTTT. It translates to CASSHRGQTSTDTQYF.

This clonotype has only a few counts. This chain connects TRBV4-3 to TRBJ1-5; D remains unclear. CDR3 size: 15 residues. V was pared by 4 bases and J by 2 bases, with 12 bases between. CDR1 is LGHNA and CDR2 is YSLEER in the germline V gene. The CDR3 region has the DNA TGCGCCAGCAGCCCGGTTCTCCATGGCAATCAGCCCCAGCATTTT. It encodes CASSPVLHGNQPQHF.

The table lists this clonotype with a few counts. The chain employs TRBV27 and TRBJ2-5; a possible D gene is TRBD2 (7 bases). This CDR3 has 15 amino acids. The ends were cut back, 7 bases at V and 4 bases at J, with 19 bases in the middle. From germline, CDR1 is MNHEY and CDR2 SMNVEV (reference sequence). CDR3 nucleotides: TGTGCCAGCAACCCGGGGGGCGGTCATCGAGAGACCCAGTACTTC. Protein: CASNPGGGHRETQYF.

V is TRBV5-5 and J is TRBJ2-1; TRBD2 is a possible D gene (7 bases). CDR1 is SGHKS, CDR2 YYEKEE, per germline (reference sequence). There are 16 residues in the CDR3. Trimming removed 2 bases from V and 5 bases from J, with 17 bases in between. Here the CDR3 reads CASSFPAGGPDNEQFF. The CDR3, as DNA: TGTGCCAGCAGCTTCCCAGCCGGGGGGCCGGACAATGAGCAGTTCTTC.

The CDR3 sequence is CASSGLAGGNTGELFF. The DNA for the CDR3 is TGTGCCAGCAGTGGACTAGCGGGGGGTAACACCGGGGAGCTGTTTTTT. The chain has TRBV2 and TRBJ2-2, with TRBD2 matching 13 bases. The V and J ends lost 4 bases and 2 bases, in that order; junction bases with no gene match: 1. Germline values: CDR1 SNHLY, CDR2 FYNNEI. The CDR3 covers 16 residues.

This clonotype has only a few counts. The rearrangement joins TRBV10-3 to TRBJ2-6; 8 bases are a match to TRBD1. V lost 8 bases, J lost 0 bases, and 6 bases stayed unmatched. CDR3 length equals 16 residues. CDR1 and CDR2 (germline): ENHRY, SYGVKD. CDR3 sequence (DNA): TGTGCCATCCCCGACAGGGGAGCCTCTGGGGCCAACGTCCTGACTTTC. It yields the protein CAIPDRGASGANVLTF.

This clonotype was picked up many times. The rearrangement uses TRBV12-3 or TRBV12-4 and TRBJ1-2; TRBD1 agrees at 7 bases. The junction had 3 bases not matched to a gene; V was cut back by 1 base and J by 4 bases. The CDR3 is 14 amino acids. CDR3 nucleotide sequence: TGTGCCAGCAGTTTAGATAGGACAGGCTATGGCTACACCTTC. Amino acid sequence: CASSLDRTGYGYTF.

The chain uses TRBV10-3 and TRBJ1-1; tentatively, D is TRBD1 (5 bases). V gave up 7 bases and J gave up 5 bases, with 11 bases separating them. This CDR3 is built from 12 residues. Germline CDR1 reads ENHRY; CDR2 reads SYGVKD. The CDR3 is CAITGQGTEAFF. DNA for the CDR3: TGTGCCATCACCGGACAAGGGACTGAAGCTTTCTTT.

V gene TRBV2 combines with J gene TRBJ2-1; weak D call: TRBD1 (5 bases). The CDR3 has 12 residues. Germline V gene sequence: CDR1 SNHLY, CDR2 FYNNEI. V lost 4 bases, J lost 8 bases, and 9 bases lay in between. The CDR3 coding sequence is TGTGCCAGCAGTGGGGCCAGGGATGAGCAGTTCTTC. It encodes CASSGARDEQFF. The full variable domain, its missing parts supplied by reference TRBV2 and TRBJ2-1, is EPEVTQTPSHQVTQMGQEVILRCVPISNHLYFYWYRQILGQKVEFLVSFYNNEISEKSEIFDDQFSVERPDGSNFTLKIRSTKLEDSAMYFCASSGARDEQFFGPGTRLTVL.

The table lists this clonotype with a few counts. The V and J genes are TRBV5-4 and TRBJ2-2, with 9 bases that match TRBD1. The CDR3 totals 16 residues. The germline CDR1 and CDR2 sequences are SGHNT and YYREEE (reference sequence). The V gene end was trimmed by 4 bases and the J gene end by 6 bases; junction bases not matched to a gene: 10. The CDR3 DNA follows: TGTGCCAGCAGCAACCCGGGACAGGGATCCCCCGGGGAGCTGTTTTTT. Translated, it gives CASSNPGQGSPGELFF. The entire variable domain, with the rest obtained from reference TRBV5-4 and TRBJ2-2, is as follows: ETGVTQSPTHLIKTRGQQVTLRCSSQSGHNTVSWYQQALGQGPQFIFQYYREEENGRGNFPPRFSGLQFPNYSSELNVNALELDDSALYLCASSNPGQGSPGELFFGEGSRLTVL.

Only a few counts were recorded for this clonotype. CDR3 sequence: CASSLKREYNEQFF. The CDR3 DNA reads as TGTGCCAGCAGCTTAAAACGGGAATACAATGAGCAGTTCTTC. The chain joins TRBV7-4 to TRBJ2-1; a weak D match, TRBD2 (5 bases). V lost 2 bases, J lost 4 bases, and 9 bases lay in between. Germline V CDR1 and CDR2: SGHVT, SQSDAQ. The length of the CDR3 is 14 residues.

The chain joins TRBV25-1 to TRBJ2-1; no reliable D call. This CDR3 has 12 residues. In germline, CDR1 is MGHDK, CDR2 SYGVNS. Trimming left V 4 bases short and J 9 bases short, with 10 bases between. CDR3 region: CASSALWSEQFF. In DNA form, the CDR3 reads TGTGCCAGCAGTGCCCTGTGGAGTGAGCAGTTCTTC.

This chain connects TRBV7-9 to TRBJ2-3; maybe TRBD1 (6 bases). The germline gives CDR1 SEHNR, CDR2 FQNEAQ (reference sequence). V gave up 5 bases and J gave up 3 bases, with 15 bases separating them. The CDR3 totals 15 residues. The CDR3 DNA reads TGTGCCAGCAGCCAGACGTCCAGGGGAACAGATACGCAGTATTTT. Its translation: CASSQTSRGTDTQYF. The variable domain in full, completed from reference TRBV7-9 and TRBJ2-3, reads DTGVSQNPRHKITKRGQNVTFRCDPISEHNRLYWYRQTLGQGPEFLTYFQNEAQLEKSRLLSDRFSAERPKGSFSTLEIQRTEQGDSAMYLCASSQTSRGTDTQYFGPGTRLTVL.

V gene TRBV7-2 combines with J gene TRBJ1-2; a possible D gene is TRBD1 (6 bases). Trimming took 0 bases from V and 3 from J, leaving 8 bases between them. From germline, CDR1 is SGHTA and CDR2 FQGNSA. The CDR3 extends over 14 amino acids. The CDR3 here is CASSLAGGHYGYTF. The CDR3 DNA is TGTGCCAGCAGCTTAGCGGGGGGGCACTATGGCTACACCTTC.

This chain joins TRBV19 and TRBJ2-7; 14 nucleotides align to TRBD2. The CDR3 is 17 amino acids. Looked up from germline, CDR1 is LNHDA and CDR2 is SQIVND (reference sequence). V dropped 3 bases and J dropped 1; count of bases not matched to a gene: 5. CDR3 bases: TGTGCCAGTAGTATCTGGACTAGCGGGGGGTTATCCTACGAGCAGTACTTC. Encoded protein: CASSIWTSGGLSYEQYF.

In this sample, this clonotype turned up a few times. V usage is TRBV7-9 and J usage is TRBJ2-1, with D possibly TRBD1 on 5 matching bases. Germline CDR1 and CDR2: SEHNR and FQNEAQ (reference sequence). The CDR3 runs 14 residues. Trimming removed 4 bases from V and 4 bases from J, with 11 bases in between. This CDR3 is CASSSMDKYNEQFF. The CDR3 nucleotides read TGTGCCAGCAGCTCGATGGACAAGTACAATGAGCAGTTCTTC.

The V call is TRBV7-4, the J call TRBJ1-6; TRBD1 agrees at 8 bases. The CDR3 runs to 15 residues. Losses at the gene ends were 3 bases for V and 6 bases for J; bases not matched to a gene: 4. Germline CDR1 and CDR2: SGHVT and SQSDAQ. CDR3 sequence reads: CASSFAQGANSPLHF. In nucleotides, the CDR3 is TGTGCCAGCAGCTTTGCTCAGGGGGCTAATTCACCCCTCCACTTT.

The rearrangement uses TRBV11-2 and TRBJ1-2; the match to TRBD1 covers 8 bases. CDR3 size: 15 residues. In germline, CDR1 is SGHAT, CDR2 FQNNGV. With V trimmed by 5 bases and J by 6 bases, 11 bases remained unmatched. CDR3 protein: CASSLSRGRMDGYTF. DNA for the CDR3: TGTGCCAGCAGCCTGTCCAGGGGGCGCATGGATGGCTACACCTTC. Complete variable domain (other parts from reference TRBV11-2 and TRBJ1-2): EAGVAQSPRYKIIEKRQSVAFWCNPISGHATLYWYQQILGQGPKLLIQFQNNGVVDDSQLPKDRFSAERLKGVDSTLKIQPAKLEDSAVYLCASSLSRGRMDGYTFGSGTRLTVV.

Only a few counts were recorded for this clonotype. The V and J genes are TRBV4-3 and TRBJ1-3; 9 nucleotides match TRBD1. CDR1 is LGHNA and CDR2 is YSLEER in the germline V gene. This CDR3 spans 19 amino acids. Trimming at V came to 3 bases and at J to 0 bases, leaving 12 bases not matched to a gene. This CDR3 reads CASSHSGTGLSISGNTIYF. Here the CDR3 DNA reads TGCGCCAGCAGCCACTCCGGGACAGGGCTAAGTATCTCTGGAAACACCATATATTTT.

A word on this clonotype: Since a much larger clone is just one base distant, this may be a read error. The chain couples TRBV11-2 to TRBJ2-6; unclear D gene. In germline, CDR1 is SGHAT, CDR2 FQNNGV. The length of the CDR3 is 14 residues. Here the CDR3 reads CANSLISGANVLTF. As DNA, the CDR3 is TGTGCCAACAGCCTGATCTCTGGGGCCAACGTCCTGACTTTC.

The chain links TRBV28 to TRBJ2-5; weak D call: TRBD1 (6 bases). CDR1 is MDHEN, CDR2 SYDVKM, per germline. Trimming removed 8 bases from V and 5 bases from J, with 18 bases in between. The CDR3 length is 14 residues. DNA for the CDR3: TGTGCCAGCCTAGAGAGCAGGGGAGCCGAGACCCAGTACTTC. Translation: CASLESRGAETQYF.

This chain connects TRBV7-9 to TRBJ1-2, with 8 bases identical to TRBD1. The CDR3 length is 14 residues. The V gene's germline CDR1 is SEHNR and CDR2 FQNEAQ (reference sequence). J was trimmed by 4 bases and V by 5 bases; bases with no gene match: 6. This CDR3 is CASSPGGQVYGYTF. The CDR3 region has the DNA TGTGCCAGCAGCCCAGGGGGCCAAGTCTATGGCTACACCTTC.

The chain couples TRBV15 to TRBJ2-2, with 7 bases aligning to TRBD1. This CDR3 comprises 17 residues. Germline trimming cut 1 base from V and 2 bases from J; bases unmatched to any gene: 7. CDR1 and CDR2 (germline): LNHNV, YYDKDF (reference sequence). The CDR3 nucleotides are TGTGCCACCAGCAGAGTCTCCGGGACAGAAAACACCGGGGAGCTGTTTTTT. The encoded protein is CATSRVSGTENTGELFF.

This clonotype was counted many times. J is TRBJ2-7 and V is TRBV7-6; TRBD1 matches 10 bases. Looked up from germline, CDR1 is SGHVS and CDR2 is FNYEAQ. With 2 bases clipped from V and 6 bases from J, the junction kept 10 bases outside the gene matches. CDR3 length: 16 residues. For the CDR3, the DNA is TGTGCCAGCAGCTTATTTTCAGGGACAGGGGCCTCCGAGCAGTACTTC. This gives the protein CASSLFSGTGASEQYF. Drawing the rest from reference TRBV7-6 and TRBJ2-7, the complete variable domain is GAGVSQSPRYKVTKRGQDVALRCDPISGHVSLYWYRQALGQGPEFLTYFNYEAQQDKSGLPNDRFSAERPEGSISTLTIQRTEQRDSAMYRCASSLFSGTGASEQYFGPGTRLTVT.

CDR3 in amino acids: CASSQVGSLGYNEQFF. The DNA of the CDR3 is TGCGCCAGCAGCCAAGTCGGCAGCCTGGGCTACAATGAGCAGTTCTTC. J is TRBJ2-1 and V is TRBV4-1; no clear D. V lost 1 base, J lost 3 bases, and 13 bases lay in between. Germline V gene sequence: CDR1 MGHRA, CDR2 YSYEKL. The length of the CDR3 is 16 residues.

The CDR3 spells CASSEGDGSTEAFF. Written as DNA, the CDR3 is TGTGCCAGCAGCGAGGGGGACGGTTCCACTGAAGCTTTCTTT. The V gene is TRBV5-5, the J gene TRBJ1-1, with D perhaps matching TRBD1 (6 bases). The V end was cut by 4 bases, the J end by 4 bases, with 14 bases between. Germline V lookup: CDR1 SGHKS, CDR2 YYEKEE (reference sequence). The CDR3 runs to 14 residues.

J is TRBJ2-3 and V is TRBV6-1, with 11 bases fitting TRBD1. V trimming: 4 bases; J trimming: 6 bases; junction bases outside the gene matches: 6. CDR1 is MNHNS and CDR2 is SASEGT in the germline V gene. The CDR3 has 15 amino acids. The CDR3 DNA reads TGTGCCAGCAGTGCCTGGACAGGGGGCGACGATACGCAGTATTTT. Protein product: CASSAWTGGDDTQYF.

This clonotype was observed a few times. CDR3 DNA: TGTGCCAGCACCAAAGGGTCCTCCACCCAAGAGACCCAGTACTTC. This gives the protein CASTKGSSTQETQYF. The J gene is TRBJ2-5, the V gene TRBV7-9; no firm D call. The CDR3 is 15 residues long. Trimming removed 7 bases at V and 1 base at J, with 16 bases between. Germline V gene sequence: CDR1 SEHNR, CDR2 FQNEAQ (reference sequence).